These 18 T cell receptor beta chains originate from one sample sequenced in a study of blood T cell repertoires in COVID-19. Produced via immunoSEQ multiplex PCR; TCRdb's table is partial and in-frame only. The table shows some 330,000 clones, with under 85% occurring only once. Material for sequencing was PBMCs or T cells enriched from blood (not recorded which). Every receptor here comes from a woman in her fifties or sixties who had recovered from COVID-19.

V and J are TRBV9 and TRBJ1-1; a possible D gene is TRBD1 (5 bases). Trimming took 3 bases from V and 0 from J, leaving 9 bases between them. The CDR3 totals 14 residues. Germline V gene sequence: CDR1 SGDLS, CDR2 YYNGEE. CDR3 DNA: TGTGCCAGCAGCGAACAGGACCTGAACACTGAAGCTTTCTTT. Protein sequence: CASSEQDLNTEAFF.

This clone was recorded only once. The V gene is TRBV18, the J gene TRBJ2-3; 9 positions match TRBD1. This CDR3 contains 15 residues. Germline V lookup: CDR1 KGHSH, CDR2 LQKENI. With 6 bases clipped from V and 2 bases from J, the junction kept 6 bases outside the gene matches. The CDR3 DNA sequence: TGTGCCAGCTCCCCGCGGACAGGGGACACAGATACGCAGTATTTT. It codes for CASSPRTGDTDTQYF.

The genes are TRBV7-6 and TRBJ2-7; TRBD1 matches 9 bases. J was trimmed by 6 bases and V by 1 base; bases with no gene match: 7. The germline V gene encodes CDR1 SGHVS and CDR2 FNYEAQ. This CDR3 is built from 15 residues. The CDR3 DNA sequence: TGTGCCAGCAGCTTAGAGGACAGGGGAAGAGGCGAGCAGTACTTC. Its translation: CASSLEDRGRGEQYF.

The V gene is TRBV6-5, the J gene TRBJ2-2; possible D gene TRBD2, 5 bases. Germline assignment: CDR1 MNHEY and CDR2 SVGAGI. V shed 8 bases and J shed 0 bases, with 7 bases lying between them. This CDR3 spans 13 amino acids. CDR3 protein: CASLEANTGELFF. The DNA for the CDR3 is TGTGCCAGCCTGGAGGCGAACACCGGGGAGCTGTTTTTT.

The chain recombines TRBV5-1 with TRBJ2-1, with D perhaps TRBD2 (5 bases). This CDR3 comprises 16 residues. From germline, CDR1 is SGHRS and CDR2 YFSETQ. The ends were cut back, 1 base at V and 5 bases at J, with 16 bases in the middle. CDR3 sequence reads: CASSLYRLADDNEQFF. The CDR3 DNA is TGCGCCAGCAGCTTGTATCGCCTAGCAGACGACAATGAGCAGTTCTTC.

The J gene is TRBJ2-7, the V gene TRBV27, with 11 nucleotides matching TRBD2. The J segment lost 4 bases and the V segment lost 3 bases, leaving 2 bases of the junction unmatched. Germline V gives CDR1 MNHEY, CDR2 SMNVEV (reference sequence). The CDR3 extends over 14 amino acids. This CDR3 reads CASSFRLAGYEQYF. The DNA of the CDR3 is TGTGCCAGCAGTTTCCGACTAGCGGGATACGAGCAGTACTTC.

This sequence joins TRBV19 and TRBJ1-2; a weak D match, TRBD1 (5 bases). V lost 11 bases to trimming and J lost 4 bases, with 17 bases between them. This CDR3 is built from 13 residues. CDR1 LNHDA and CDR2 SQIVND come from the germline V gene (reference sequence). This chain's CDR3 is CALGGGTPYGYTF. DNA for the CDR3: TGTGCCTTGGGAGGAGGGACCCCCTATGGCTACACCTTC. The full variable domain, completed using reference TRBV19 and TRBJ1-2, is DGGITQSPKYLFRKEGQNVTLSCEQNLNHDAMYWYRQDPGQGLRLIYYSQIVNDFQKGDIAEGYSVSREKKESFPLTVTSAQKNPTAFYLCALGGGTPYGYTFGSGTRLTVV.

Only one count was recorded for this clone. The V gene is TRBV2, the J gene TRBJ1-6; possibly TRBD1 for D (6 bases). V lost 0 bases and J 9 bases, leaving 18 bases between the germline ends. Per germline, CDR1 SNHLY and CDR2 FYNNEI. This CDR3 spans 17 amino acids. The CDR3 loop is CASSEALRGGRGSPLHF. In DNA form, the CDR3 reads TGTGCCAGCAGTGAAGCGCTTCGGGGGGGGCGAGGTTCACCCCTCCACTTT.

V gene TRBV15 combines with J gene TRBJ2-3; TRBD1 agrees at 11 bases. After removal of 5 bases from V and 4 bases from J, the junction contained 5 bases not matched to a gene. CDR3 length: 15 residues. Germline V gene data show CDR1 as LNHNV and CDR2 as YYDKDF (reference sequence). CDR3 bases: TGTGCCACCAGCGGGGGACAGGGGGTATCAGATACGCAGTATTTT. Its translation: CATSGGQGVSDTQYF.

The chain links TRBV6-1 to TRBJ1-1, with 8 bases fitting TRBD1. V shed 2 bases, J shed 4 bases, and the junction held 15 bases outside the gene matches. CDR3 length: 18 residues. Per the germline V gene, CDR1 is MNHNS and CDR2 is SASEGT. The CDR3 loop is CASSETWPDRAFFTEAFF. The DNA for the CDR3 is TGTGCCAGCAGTGAAACTTGGCCGGACAGGGCATTCTTCACTGAAGCTTTCTTT.

V gene TRBV18 combines with J gene TRBJ1-4, with D unresolved. The germline V and J ends were trimmed by 2 bases and 0 bases, with 7 bases remaining between them. The CDR3 is 15 residues long. Germline CDR1 KGHSH, CDR2 LQKENI. In DNA, the CDR3 is TGTGCCAGCTCACCAGGAGGAGCAACTAATGAAAAACTGTTTTTT. It yields the protein CASSPGGATNEKLFF.

This rearrangement joins TRBV28 to TRBJ2-7; TRBD1 aligns across 11 bases. The germline gives CDR1 MDHEN, CDR2 SYDVKM. Trimming took 6 bases from V and 4 from J; bases not matched to a gene: 5. The length of the CDR3 is 14 residues. This CDR3 reads CASRRTGGVYEQYF. CDR3 DNA: TGTGCCAGCAGGCGGACAGGGGGCGTGTACGAGCAGTACTTC.

V gene TRBV5-1 combines with J gene TRBJ2-3; TRBD2 is a possible D gene (5 bases). The CDR3 runs 14 residues. The germline gives CDR1 SGHRS, CDR2 YFSETQ. The V end lost 2 bases, the J end lost 3 bases, and 10 bases lay between the germline ends. CDR3 sequence: CASSLGGGTDTQYF. CDR3 sequence (DNA): TGCGCCAGCAGCTTAGGAGGAGGAACAGATACGCAGTATTTT.

The rearrangement uses TRBV5-6 and TRBJ1-1, with TRBD1 matching over 8 bases. This CDR3 has 14 amino acids. CDR1 SGHDT and CDR2 YYEEEE come from the germline V gene. V dropped 4 bases and J dropped 6; count of bases not matched to a gene: 8. CDR3 region: CASSKRQGMSEAFF. DNA of the CDR3: TGTGCCAGCAGCAAAAGACAGGGGATGTCTGAAGCTTTCTTT.

The chain employs TRBV2 and TRBJ1-5, with unresolved D. This CDR3 contains 15 residues. Germline-derived CDR1 and CDR2 are SNHLY and FYNNEI. Trimming pared 6 bases from V and 1 base from J, leaving 13 bases between. The CDR3 is CASRQSFRSNQPQHF. The CDR3, as DNA: TGTGCCAGCAGGCAAAGTTTTCGGAGCAATCAGCCCCAGCATTTT.

The chain is built from TRBV13 and TRBJ1-6; D may be TRBD1 (5 bases). Trimming shortened V by 0 bases and J by 5 bases, and 17 bases separated the two germline ends. CDR1 is PRHDT, CDR2 FYEKMQ, per germline (reference sequence). The CDR3 contains 18 residues. CDR3 sequence reads: CASSLGLGLFPDNSPLHF. As DNA, the CDR3 is TGTGCCAGCAGCTTAGGCCTGGGACTTTTTCCAGATAATTCACCCCTCCACTTT. Full variable domain (outside the CDR3, taken from reference TRBV13 and TRBJ1-6): AAGVIQSPRHLIKEKRETATLKCYPIPRHDTVYWYQQGPGQDPQFLISFYEKMQSDKGSIPDRFSAQQFSDYHSELNMSSLELGDSALYFCASSLGLGLFPDNSPLHFGNGTRLTVT.

This clone showed up just once. The rearrangement links TRBV6-2 or TRBV6-3 to TRBJ1-5; 10 bases fit TRBD1. This CDR3 region has 18 residues. The V gene end was trimmed by 4 bases and the J gene end by 0 bases; junction bases not matched to a gene: 9. Germline V gives CDR1 MNHEY, CDR2 SVGEGT. The CDR3 DNA sequence: TGTGCCAGCAGTTTATGGGACAGGGGCTATTATAGCAATCAGCCCCAGCATTTT. The encoded protein is CASSLWDRGYYSNQPQHF.

This chain connects TRBV6-5 to TRBJ1-1, with D perhaps TRBD1 (6 bases). V lost 7 bases and J lost 1, with 13 bases in between. Germline V gene lookup returns CDR1 MNHEY and CDR2 SVGAGI. CDR3 size: 14 residues. The CDR3 loop reads CASKRGWTNTEAFF. For the CDR3, the DNA is TGTGCCAGCAAGAGGGGGTGGACGAACACTGAAGCTTTCTTT.